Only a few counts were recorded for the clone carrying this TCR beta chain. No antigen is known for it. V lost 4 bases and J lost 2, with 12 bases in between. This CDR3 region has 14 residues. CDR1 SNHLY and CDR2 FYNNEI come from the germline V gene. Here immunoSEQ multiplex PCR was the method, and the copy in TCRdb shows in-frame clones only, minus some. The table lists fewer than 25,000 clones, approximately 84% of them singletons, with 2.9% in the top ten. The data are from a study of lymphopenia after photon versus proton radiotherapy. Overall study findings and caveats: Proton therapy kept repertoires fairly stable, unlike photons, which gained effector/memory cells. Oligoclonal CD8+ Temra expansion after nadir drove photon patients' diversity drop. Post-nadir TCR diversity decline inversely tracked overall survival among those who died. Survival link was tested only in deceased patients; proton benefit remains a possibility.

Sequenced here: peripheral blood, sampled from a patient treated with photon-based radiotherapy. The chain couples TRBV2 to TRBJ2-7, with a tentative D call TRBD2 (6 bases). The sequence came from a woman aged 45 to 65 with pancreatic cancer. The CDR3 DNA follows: TGTGCCAGCAGTGCGGGTCGACTAGCCTACGAGCAGTACTTC. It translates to CASSAGRLAYEQYF.